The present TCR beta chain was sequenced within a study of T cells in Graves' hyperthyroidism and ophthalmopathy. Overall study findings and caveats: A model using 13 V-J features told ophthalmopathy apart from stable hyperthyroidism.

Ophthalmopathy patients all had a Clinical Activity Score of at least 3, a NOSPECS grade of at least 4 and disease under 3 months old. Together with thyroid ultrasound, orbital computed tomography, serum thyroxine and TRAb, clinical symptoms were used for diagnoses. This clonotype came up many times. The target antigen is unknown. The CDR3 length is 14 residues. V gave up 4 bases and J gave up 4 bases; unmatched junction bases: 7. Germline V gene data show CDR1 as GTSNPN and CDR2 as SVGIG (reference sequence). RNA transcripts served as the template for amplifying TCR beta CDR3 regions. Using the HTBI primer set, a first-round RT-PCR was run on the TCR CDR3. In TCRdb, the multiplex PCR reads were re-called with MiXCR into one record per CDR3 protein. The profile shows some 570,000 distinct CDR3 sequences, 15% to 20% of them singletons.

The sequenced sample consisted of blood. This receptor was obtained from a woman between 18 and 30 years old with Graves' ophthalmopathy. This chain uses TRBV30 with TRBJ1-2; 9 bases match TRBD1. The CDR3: CAWNCETGGYGYTF. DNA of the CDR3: TGTGCCTGGAATTGCGAGACAGGGGGCTATGGCTACACCTTC.